This T cell receptor beta chain stems from a study of post-analysis software for immune sequencing data. Points from the study as a whole: Controls showed significantly higher normalized Chao1 diversity than did multiple sclerosis patients. In patients, TRBV5-6, TRBV5-1 and TRBV20-1 belonged to five TRBV segments found more frequently than in controls.

CDR1 is SEHNR, CDR2 FQNEAQ, per germline (reference sequence). This CDR3 contains 12 residues. The V end was cut by 5 bases, the J end by 2 bases, with 6 bases between. As regards this clonotype: Its antigen is still unknown.

Unique molecular identifiers were present in the TCR beta cDNA libraries. One entry per CDR3 protein results from TCRdb running MiXCR on the PCR reads. This sample has about 770,000 distinct CDR3 sequences, with about half found just once. Input material: blood. This sequence originates from a girl aged 10-17 years with multiple sclerosis. The rearrangement uses TRBV7-9 and TRBJ1-1; D not resolved. CDR3 coding DNA: TGTGCCAGCAGCCAACTCAACACTGAAGCTTTCTTT. This sequence encodes CASSQLNTEAFF.